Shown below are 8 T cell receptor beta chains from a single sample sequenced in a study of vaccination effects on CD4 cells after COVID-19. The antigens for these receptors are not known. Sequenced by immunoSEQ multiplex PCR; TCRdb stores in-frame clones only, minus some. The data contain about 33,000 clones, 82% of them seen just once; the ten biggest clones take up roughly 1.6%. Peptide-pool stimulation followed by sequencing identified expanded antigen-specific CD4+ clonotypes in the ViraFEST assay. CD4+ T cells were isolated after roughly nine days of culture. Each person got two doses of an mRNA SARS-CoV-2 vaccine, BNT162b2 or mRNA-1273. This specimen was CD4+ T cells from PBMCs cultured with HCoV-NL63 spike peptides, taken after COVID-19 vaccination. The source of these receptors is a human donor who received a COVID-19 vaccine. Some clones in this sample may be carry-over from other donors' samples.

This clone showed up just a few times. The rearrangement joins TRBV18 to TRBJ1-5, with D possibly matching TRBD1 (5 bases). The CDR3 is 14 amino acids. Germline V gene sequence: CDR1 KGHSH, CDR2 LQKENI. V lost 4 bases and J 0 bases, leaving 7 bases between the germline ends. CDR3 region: CASSLTVSNQPQHF. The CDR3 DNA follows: TGTGCCAGCTCACTGACAGTTAGCAATCAGCCCCAGCATTTT.

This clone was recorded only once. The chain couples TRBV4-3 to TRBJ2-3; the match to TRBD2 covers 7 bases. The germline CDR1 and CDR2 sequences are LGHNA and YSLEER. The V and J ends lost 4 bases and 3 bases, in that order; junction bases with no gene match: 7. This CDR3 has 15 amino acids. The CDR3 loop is CASSLSSGGTDTQYF. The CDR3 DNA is TGCGCCAGCAGCCTATCTAGCGGTGGGACAGATACGCAGTATTTT.

As DNA, the CDR3 is TGTGCCAGCAGAGACCTAGCGCCTAGCACAGATACGCAGTATTTT. It yields the protein CASRDLAPSTDTQYF. V gene TRBV25-1 combines with J gene TRBJ2-3, with D perhaps matching TRBD2 (6 bases). Germline V gene data show CDR1 as MGHDK and CDR2 as SYGVNS. The CDR3 extends over 15 amino acids. Trimming removed 6 bases from V and 0 bases from J, with 13 bases in between. Combining the CDR3 with reference TRBV25-1 and TRBJ2-3 gives the whole variable domain EADIYQTPRYLVIGTGKKITLECSQTMGHDKMYWYQQDPGMELHLIHYSYGVNSTEKGDLSSESTVSRIRTEHFPLTLESARPSHTSQYLCASRDLAPSTDTQYFGPGTRLTVL.

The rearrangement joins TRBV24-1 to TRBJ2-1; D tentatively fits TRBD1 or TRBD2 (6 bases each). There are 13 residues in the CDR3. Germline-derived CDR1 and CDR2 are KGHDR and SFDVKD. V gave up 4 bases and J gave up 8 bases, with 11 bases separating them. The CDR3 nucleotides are TGTGCCACCAGTGAGACTAGGGGGGATGAGCAGTTCTTC. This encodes CATSETRGDEQFF.

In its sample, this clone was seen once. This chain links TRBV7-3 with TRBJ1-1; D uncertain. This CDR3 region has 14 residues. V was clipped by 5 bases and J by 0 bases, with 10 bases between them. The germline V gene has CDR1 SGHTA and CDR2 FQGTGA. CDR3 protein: CASSNPGVNTEAFF. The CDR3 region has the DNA TGTGCCAGCAGCAACCCCGGAGTGAACACTGAAGCTTTCTTT.

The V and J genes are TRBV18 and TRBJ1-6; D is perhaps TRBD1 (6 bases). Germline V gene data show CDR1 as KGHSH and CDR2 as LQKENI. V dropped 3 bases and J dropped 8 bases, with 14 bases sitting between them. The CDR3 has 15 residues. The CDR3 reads CASSPSRDTDSPLHF. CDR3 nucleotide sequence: TGTGCCAGCTCACCCTCCCGGGACACTGATTCACCCCTCCACTTT.

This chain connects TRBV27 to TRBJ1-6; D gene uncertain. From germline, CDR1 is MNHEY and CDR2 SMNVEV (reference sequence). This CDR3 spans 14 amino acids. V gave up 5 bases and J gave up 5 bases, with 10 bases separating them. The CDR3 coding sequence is TGTGCCAGCAGTCCCTCGAGGGATAATTCACCCCTCCACTTT. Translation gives CASSPSRDNSPLHF.

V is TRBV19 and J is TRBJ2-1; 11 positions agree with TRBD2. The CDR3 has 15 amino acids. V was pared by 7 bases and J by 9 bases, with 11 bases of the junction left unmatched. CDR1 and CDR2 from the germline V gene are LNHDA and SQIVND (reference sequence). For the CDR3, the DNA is TGTGCCAGTATCCCTAATAGCGGGGGGGCCACTGAGCAGTTCTTC. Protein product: CASIPNSGGATEQFF.